One and the same sample provided the 9 T cell receptor beta chains below, sequenced in a study of blood T cell repertoires in COVID-19. Sequencing used immunoSEQ multiplex PCR; TCRdb keeps in-frame clones, though not all of them. This table has 150,000 to 200,000 clones, about 88% appearing once. Sequenced material: peripheral blood. The receptors here all came from a man aged 18 to 29 with acute or convalescent COVID-19.

V gene TRBV7-3 combines with J gene TRBJ2-1, with D possibly being TRBD1 (5 bases). CDR1 is SGHTA and CDR2 is FQGTGA in the germline V gene. The V end lost 5 bases, the J end lost 11 bases, and 22 bases lay between the germline ends. CDR3 length: 15 amino acids. CDR3 amino acids: CASSPHLGAGSQQFF. CDR3 nucleotides: TGTGCCAGCAGCCCCCATCTAGGGGCAGGAAGTCAGCAGTTCTTC.

The chain is built from TRBV3-1 (or the pseudogene TRBV3-2) and TRBJ2-2; D is ambiguous. Trimming took off 2 bases at V and 7 bases at J, with 5 bases between the two ends. This CDR3 contains 12 residues. Germline assignment: CDR1 LGHDT and CDR2 YNNKEL (reference sequence). CDR3 in amino acids: CASSQRSGELFF. The CDR3 DNA sequence: TGTGCCAGCAGCCAACGGAGCGGGGAGCTGTTTTTT.

This chain uses TRBV6-5 with TRBJ1-2; D unclear. The germline gives CDR1 MNHEY, CDR2 SVGAGI. Trimming left V 5 bases short and J 12 bases short, with 13 bases between. The CDR3 spans 11 residues. CDR3: CASSPGEVHTF. CDR3 in DNA: TGTGCCAGCAGTCCCGGGGAGGTGCACACCTTC.

V is TRBV28 and J is TRBJ2-3; no clear D gene. Between the trimmed V and J ends, which lost 2 bases and 2 bases, there was a span of 5 bases. Germline assignment: CDR1 MDHEN and CDR2 SYDVKM. CDR3 length: 13 amino acids. In nucleotides, the CDR3 is TGTGCCAGCAGTTTAGCGGACACAGATACGCAGTATTTT. Its protein product is CASSLADTDTQYF.

V gene TRBV7-9 combines with J gene TRBJ2-7; the D gene is possibly TRBD1 (6 bases). The germline V and J ends were trimmed by 0 bases and 4 bases, with 10 bases remaining between them. The length of the CDR3 is 14 residues. Germline lookup yields CDR1 SEHNR and CDR2 FQNEAQ (reference sequence). The CDR3 coding sequence is TGTGCCAGCAGCTTAGCGGGGGCCAGATACGAGCAGTACTTC. Its protein is CASSLAGARYEQYF.

The J gene is TRBJ2-2, the V gene TRBV12-5, with 9 positions matching TRBD2. Trimming at V came to 2 bases and at J to 6 bases, leaving 1 base not matched to a gene. Germline loops: CDR1 LGHNT, CDR2 FRNRAP. The length of the CDR3 is 14 residues. CDR3 protein: CASGLPSGAGELFF. The CDR3 nucleotides read TGTGCTAGTGGTTTGCCTAGCGGGGCCGGGGAGCTGTTTTTT.

This rearrangement joins TRBV6-5 to TRBJ1-1; D not certain. This CDR3 is 14 amino acids long. Germline CDR1 is MNHEY and CDR2 is SVGAGI. V was shortened by 2 bases and J by 4 bases, with 11 bases between the two germline ends. For the CDR3, the DNA is TGTGCCAGCAGTTACGCGCGGGGAGTCACTGAAGCTTTCTTT. Translated, it gives CASSYARGVTEAFF.

V and J are TRBV6-1 and TRBJ1-5; possible D gene TRBD1, 6 bases. The CDR3 sequence is 15 residues long. Trimming stripped 0 bases from V and 11 bases from J, with 17 bases between. CDR1 and CDR2 (germline): MNHNS, SASEGT. CDR3 amino acids: CASSEARHRERAQHF. The CDR3 coding sequence is TGTGCCAGCAGTGAAGCTAGGCACAGGGAAAGGGCCCAGCATTTT.

This chain connects TRBV5-1 to TRBJ1-4, with 9 bases aligning to TRBD1. Trimming took 0 bases from V and 5 from J; bases not matched to a gene: 2. CDR1 is SGHRS and CDR2 is YFSETQ in the germline V gene. The CDR3 spans 15 residues. CDR3 loop: CASSLATGGNEKLFF. The CDR3 region has the DNA TGCGCCAGCAGCTTGGCGACAGGGGGAAATGAAAAACTGTTTTTT. Full variable domain (rest looked up from reference TRBV5-1 and TRBJ1-4): KAGVTQTPRYLIKTRGQQVTLSCSPISGHRSVSWYQQTPGQGLQFLFEYFSETQRNKGNFPGRFSGRQFSNSRSEMNVSTLELGDSALYLCASSLATGGNEKLFFGSGTQLSVL.